The 24 T cell receptor beta chains below were found in one sample sequenced in a study of blood T cell repertoires in COVID-19. TCRdb's table, derived via immunoSEQ multiplex PCR, lists solely in-frame clones and lacks some. Here the sample spans hundreds of thousands of clones, nearly 90% being singletons. Sample: PBMCs or T cells enriched from blood (not recorded which). All receptors come from a woman in her 30s with acute COVID-19.

The table lists this clone with many counts. At the DNA level, this CDR3 is encoded by other sequences in the same sample as well. V and J are TRBV30 and TRBJ1-1; the match to TRBD1 covers 11 bases. Germline V gene data show CDR1 as GTSNPN and CDR2 as SVGIG (reference sequence). The CDR3 covers 13 residues. J gave up 10 bases and V 3 bases, and 7 bases lay outside the gene matches. CDR3 sequence: CAWRGQGGRVAFF. The DNA for the CDR3 is TGTGCCTGGAGGGGACAGGGGGGGAGGGTAGCTTTCTTT.

V and J are TRBV5-4 and TRBJ2-1, with D perhaps matching TRBD2 (5 bases). The germline CDR1 and CDR2 sequences are SGHNT and YYREEE (reference sequence). Trimming left V 2 bases short and J 0 bases short, with 9 bases between. The CDR3 covers 15 residues. The CDR3 region is CASSFSGSSYNEQFF. The DNA of the CDR3 is TGTGCCAGCAGCTTCTCGGGGAGCTCCTACAATGAGCAGTTCTTC.

The V gene is TRBV10-3, the J gene TRBJ1-2, with 7 nucleotides matching TRBD1. Looked up from germline, CDR1 is ENHRY and CDR2 is SYGVKD. V lost 10 bases to trimming and J lost 2 bases; unmatched junction nucleotides: 4. The CDR3 has 12 residues. The CDR3, as DNA: TGTGCCACCACAGGGGAGAACTATGGCTACACCTTC. It is translated as CATTGENYGYTF.

This clone turned up a few times. This chain joins TRBV28 and TRBJ2-7; D is uncertain. Germline V gives CDR1 MDHEN, CDR2 SYDVKM. V lost 11 bases and J lost 6, with 23 bases in between. The CDR3 extends over 14 amino acids. The CDR3 reads CASRPHNHISEQYF. DNA of the CDR3: TGTGCCTCGCGGCCACACAACCATATCAGCGAGCAGTACTTC.

The chain is built from TRBV9 and TRBJ1-1; 7 bases are a match to TRBD1. Trimming removed 2 bases from V and 5 bases from J; junction bases left unmatched: 6. Looked up from germline, CDR1 is SGDLS and CDR2 is YYNGEE. This CDR3 contains 14 residues. Written as DNA, the CDR3 is TGTGCCAGCAGCGTTACAGGGGAAAGGACTGAAGCTTTCTTT. Translated: CASSVTGERTEAFF.

The rearrangement joins TRBV30 to TRBJ2-7, with D perhaps TRBD2 (5 bases). Per the germline V gene, CDR1 is GTSNPN and CDR2 is SVGIG (reference sequence). The CDR3 has 12 amino acids. Trimming pared 3 bases from V and 2 bases from J, leaving 8 bases between. CDR3 protein: CAWSAGAYEQYF. The DNA for the CDR3 is TGTGCCTGGAGCGCCGGGGCCTACGAGCAGTACTTC.

This sequence joins TRBV18 and TRBJ2-3, with TRBD2 identical over 13 bases. The CDR3 is 16 amino acids. The germline CDR1 and CDR2 sequences are KGHSH and LQKENI. The trim removed 6 bases at V and 5 bases at J, leaving 8 bases unmatched. CDR3 DNA sequence: TGTGCCAGCTCGCGCACTAGCGGGGGGGCAGGAGATACGCAGTATTTT. Translating it yields CASSRTSGGAGDTQYF.

The V call is TRBV19, the J call TRBJ2-7, with 8 bases that match TRBD1. J gave up 2 bases and V 5 bases, and 5 bases lay outside the gene matches. Germline CDR1 and CDR2: LNHDA and SQIVND (reference sequence). CDR3 length: 14 amino acids. The CDR3 is CASSGTGVAYEQYF. The CDR3 DNA reads as TGTGCCAGTAGTGGGACAGGAGTTGCCTACGAGCAGTACTTC.

This clone is a singleton in its sample. The genes are TRBV3-1 (or the pseudogene TRBV3-2) and TRBJ1-5; TRBD1 matches at 10 bases. The CDR3 has 15 residues. Germline V gives CDR1 LGHDT, CDR2 YNNKEL (reference sequence). V shed 1 base and J 6 bases; nucleotides not matched to a gene: 3. CDR3 coding DNA: TGTGCCAGCAGCCAAGGGGACAGGGGTAGTCAGCCCCAGCATTTT. Translated, it gives CASSQGDRGSQPQHF.

The V call is TRBV5-1, the J call TRBJ2-2; D unresolved. CDR3 size: 15 residues. Germline values: CDR1 SGHRS, CDR2 YFSETQ. V dropped 4 bases and J dropped 2 bases, with 12 bases sitting between them. The CDR3 region is CASSQYSLNTGELFF. The CDR3, as DNA: TGCGCCAGCAGCCAATACTCTCTTAACACCGGGGAGCTGTTTTTT.

The chain combines TRBV28 with TRBJ2-1, with a possible D match to TRBD2 (6 bases). Looked up from germline, CDR1 is MDHEN and CDR2 is SYDVKM. CDR3 length equals 16 residues. The V gene lost 2 bases and the J gene lost 5 bases, with 16 bases spanning the gap. The CDR3 DNA reads as TGTGCCAGCAGTTTAATAACCGACCGGGAGAACAATGAGCAGTTCTTC. This sequence encodes CASSLITDRENNEQFF.

This chain connects TRBV5-4 to TRBJ2-5; D is possibly TRBD1 (6 bases). From germline, CDR1 is SGHNT and CDR2 YYREEE (reference sequence). This CDR3 has 12 residues. The germline V and J ends were trimmed by 3 bases and 5 bases, with 8 bases remaining between them. The CDR3 DNA reads as TGTGCCAGCAGCTACAGGGAGGAGACCCAGTACTTC. Protein sequence: CASSYREETQYF.

CDR3 amino acids: CASSYSPMRGNTIYF. DNA for the CDR3: TGTGCCAGCAGTTACTCCCCAATGAGAGGAAACACCATATATTTT. The chain recombines TRBV6-5 with TRBJ1-3; D gene unclear. The germline V gene has CDR1 MNHEY and CDR2 SVGAGI. CDR3 size: 15 residues. Deletions cut 0 bases from V and 4 bases from J, with 10 bases between.

This sequence joins TRBV11-2 and TRBJ1-2; D gene uncertain. CDR1 is SGHAT, CDR2 FQNNGV, per germline. The CDR3 is 16 residues long. Between the trimmed V and J ends, which lost 0 bases and 8 bases, there was a span of 19 bases. CDR3 protein: CASSLDSAGWSRGYTF. The CDR3 region has the DNA TGTGCCAGCAGCTTAGATAGTGCGGGATGGTCCCGAGGCTACACCTTC.

This clone was observed a few times. The gene calls are TRBV28 and TRBJ1-2; 7 bases are a match to TRBD1. CDR3 length equals 17 residues. Germline CDR1 reads MDHEN; CDR2 reads SYDVKM. With V trimmed by 5 bases and J by 6 bases, 18 bases remained unmatched. CDR3 sequence reads: CASSTADSGGFMNGYTF. The CDR3 DNA is TGTGCCAGCAGTACCGCTGACTCAGGGGGTTTTATGAATGGCTACACCTTC.

This clone has a handful of counts. The genes are TRBV5-1 and TRBJ2-1, with 8 nucleotides matching TRBD2. This CDR3 is built from 16 residues. V was pared by 4 bases and J by 0 bases, with 6 bases of the junction left unmatched. Germline CDR1 is SGHRS and CDR2 is YFSETQ. This CDR3 reads CASSHSGMSSYNEQFF. CDR3 DNA: TGCGCCAGCAGCCATAGCGGGATGAGCTCCTACAATGAGCAGTTCTTC.

V is TRBV7-9 and J is TRBJ1-4; D is unclear. Germline V lookup: CDR1 SEHNR, CDR2 FQNEAQ (reference sequence). The germline V and J ends were trimmed by 1 base and 4 bases, with 10 bases remaining between them. The CDR3 has 15 residues. The CDR3 protein is CASSLVSGYNEKLFF. CDR3 sequence (DNA): TGTGCCAGCAGCTTAGTTTCGGGGTATAATGAAAAACTGTTTTTT.

The chain has TRBV7-9 and TRBJ2-3; no firm D call. Trimming pared 3 bases from V and 2 bases from J, leaving 6 bases between. Germline V CDR1 and CDR2: SEHNR, FQNEAQ (reference sequence). CDR3 length equals 13 residues. The CDR3 protein is CASSFPVTDTQYF. CDR3 DNA: TGTGCCAGCAGCTTTCCCGTCACAGATACGCAGTATTTT.

The V gene is TRBV7-2, the J gene TRBJ2-5; TRBD1 might be the D (6 bases). Deletions cut 1 base from V and 1 base from J, with 7 bases between. The CDR3 extends over 14 amino acids. Per the germline V gene, CDR1 is SGHTA and CDR2 is FQGNSA. The CDR3 protein is CASSLDRAQETQYF. In DNA, the CDR3 is TGTGCCAGCAGCTTAGACAGGGCCCAAGAGACCCAGTACTTC.

This clone appeared a single time. The chain carries TRBV7-9 and TRBJ1-2, with a weak D call TRBD1 (6 bases). This CDR3 is built from 12 residues. Trimming pared 1 base from V and 8 bases from J, leaving 8 bases between. Per the germline V gene, CDR1 is SEHNR and CDR2 is FQNEAQ (reference sequence). This CDR3 is CASSLERGGYTF. The CDR3 region has the DNA TGTGCCAGCAGCTTAGAAAGGGGGGGCTACACCTTC.

This sequence joins TRBV27 and TRBJ2-5; 8 bases are shared with TRBD2. The germline V gene encodes CDR1 MNHEY and CDR2 SMNVEV (reference sequence). The CDR3 runs to 17 residues. V dropped 0 bases and J dropped 3; count of bases not matched to a gene: 9. CDR3 residues: CASSLSARGEEEETQYF. CDR3 DNA: TGTGCCAGCAGTTTATCGGCGCGGGGGGAAGAGGAAGAGACCCAGTACTTC.

The V call is TRBV9, the J call TRBJ1-1; TRBD1 matches 8 bases. This CDR3 has 14 amino acids. Germline CDR1 reads SGDLS; CDR2 reads YYNGEE. Germline trimming cut 2 bases from V and 8 bases from J; bases unmatched to any gene: 8. CDR3 residues: CASSVGQGQEEAFF. DNA for the CDR3: TGTGCCAGCAGCGTCGGACAGGGTCAAGAAGAAGCTTTCTTT. The variable domain in full, completed from reference TRBV9 and TRBJ1-1, reads DSGVTQTPKHLITATGQRVTLRCSPRSGDLSVYWYQQSLDQGLQFLIQYYNGEERAKGNILERFSAQQFPDLHSELNLSSLELGDSALYFCASSVGQGQEEAFFGQGTRLTVV.

The V call is TRBV5-1, the J call TRBJ2-2, with 8 positions matching TRBD1. V was pared by 5 bases and J by 2 bases, with 5 bases of the junction left unmatched. CDR3 size: 15 residues. Germline V gene sequence: CDR1 SGHRS, CDR2 YFSETQ. CDR3 loop: CASRPTGGNTGELFF. In nucleotides, the CDR3 is TGCGCCAGCAGACCCACAGGGGGTAACACCGGGGAGCTGTTTTTT.

The chain joins TRBV27 to TRBJ2-7; a possible D gene is TRBD1 (6 bases). The CDR3 spans 17 residues. V was shortened by 3 bases and J by 2 bases, with 20 bases between the two germline ends. Germline-derived CDR1 and CDR2 are MNHEY and SMNVEV (reference sequence). CDR3 residues: CASSFSVAGAGPYEQYF. The CDR3 region has the DNA TGTGCCAGCAGTTTCTCTGTAGCAGGGGCCGGGCCCTACGAGCAGTACTTC.